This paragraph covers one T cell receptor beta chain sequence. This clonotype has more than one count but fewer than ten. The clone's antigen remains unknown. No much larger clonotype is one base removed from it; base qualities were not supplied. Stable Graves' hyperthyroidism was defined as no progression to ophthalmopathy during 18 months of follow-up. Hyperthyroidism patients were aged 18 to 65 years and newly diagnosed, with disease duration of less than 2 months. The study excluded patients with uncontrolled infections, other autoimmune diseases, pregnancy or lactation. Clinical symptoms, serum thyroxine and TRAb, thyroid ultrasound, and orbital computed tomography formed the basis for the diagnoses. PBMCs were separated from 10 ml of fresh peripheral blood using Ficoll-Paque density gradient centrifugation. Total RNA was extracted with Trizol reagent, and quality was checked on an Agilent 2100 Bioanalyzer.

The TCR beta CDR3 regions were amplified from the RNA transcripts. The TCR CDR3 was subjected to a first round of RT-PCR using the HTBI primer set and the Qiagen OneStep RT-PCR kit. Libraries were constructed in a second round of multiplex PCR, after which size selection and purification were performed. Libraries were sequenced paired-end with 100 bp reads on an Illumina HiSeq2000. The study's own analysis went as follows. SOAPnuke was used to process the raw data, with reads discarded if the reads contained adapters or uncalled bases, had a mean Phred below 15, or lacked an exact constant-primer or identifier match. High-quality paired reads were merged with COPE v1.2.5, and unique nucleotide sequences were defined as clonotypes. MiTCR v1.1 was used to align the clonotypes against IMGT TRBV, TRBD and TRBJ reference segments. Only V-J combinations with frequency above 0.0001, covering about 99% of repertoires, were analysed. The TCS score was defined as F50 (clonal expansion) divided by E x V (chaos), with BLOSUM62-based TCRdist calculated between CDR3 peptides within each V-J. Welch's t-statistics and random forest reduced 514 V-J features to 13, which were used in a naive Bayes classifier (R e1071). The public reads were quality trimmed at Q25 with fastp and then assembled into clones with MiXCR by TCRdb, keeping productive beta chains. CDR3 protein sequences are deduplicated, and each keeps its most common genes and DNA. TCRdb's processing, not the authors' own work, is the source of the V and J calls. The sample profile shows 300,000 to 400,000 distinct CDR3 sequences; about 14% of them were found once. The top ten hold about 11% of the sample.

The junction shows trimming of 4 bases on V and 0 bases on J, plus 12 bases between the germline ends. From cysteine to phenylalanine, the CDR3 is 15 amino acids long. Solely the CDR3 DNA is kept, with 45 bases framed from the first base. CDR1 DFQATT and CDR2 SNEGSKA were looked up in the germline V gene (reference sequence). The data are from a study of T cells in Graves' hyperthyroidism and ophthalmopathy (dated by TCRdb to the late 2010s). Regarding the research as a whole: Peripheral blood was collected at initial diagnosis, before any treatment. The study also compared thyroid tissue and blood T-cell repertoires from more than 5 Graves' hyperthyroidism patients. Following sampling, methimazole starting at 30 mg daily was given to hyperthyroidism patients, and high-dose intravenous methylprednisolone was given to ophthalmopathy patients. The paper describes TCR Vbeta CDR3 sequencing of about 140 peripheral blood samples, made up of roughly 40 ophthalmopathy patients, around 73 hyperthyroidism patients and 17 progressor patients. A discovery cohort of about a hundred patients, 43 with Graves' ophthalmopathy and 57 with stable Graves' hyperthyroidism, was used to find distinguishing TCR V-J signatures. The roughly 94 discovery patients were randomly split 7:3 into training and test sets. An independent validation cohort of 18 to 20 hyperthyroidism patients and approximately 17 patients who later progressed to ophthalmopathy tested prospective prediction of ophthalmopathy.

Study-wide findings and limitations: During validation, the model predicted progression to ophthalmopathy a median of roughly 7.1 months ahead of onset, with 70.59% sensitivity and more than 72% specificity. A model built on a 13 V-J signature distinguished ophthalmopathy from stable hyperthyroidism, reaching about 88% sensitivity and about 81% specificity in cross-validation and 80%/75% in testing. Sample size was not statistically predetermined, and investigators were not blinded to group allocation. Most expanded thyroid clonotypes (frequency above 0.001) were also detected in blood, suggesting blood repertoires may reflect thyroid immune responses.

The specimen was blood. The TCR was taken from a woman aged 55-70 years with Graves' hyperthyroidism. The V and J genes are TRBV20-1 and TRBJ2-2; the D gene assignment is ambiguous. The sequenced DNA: TGCAGTGCTACCCGTAGCTCGGCGAACACCGGGGAGCTGTTTTTT. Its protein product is CSATRSSANTGELFF.